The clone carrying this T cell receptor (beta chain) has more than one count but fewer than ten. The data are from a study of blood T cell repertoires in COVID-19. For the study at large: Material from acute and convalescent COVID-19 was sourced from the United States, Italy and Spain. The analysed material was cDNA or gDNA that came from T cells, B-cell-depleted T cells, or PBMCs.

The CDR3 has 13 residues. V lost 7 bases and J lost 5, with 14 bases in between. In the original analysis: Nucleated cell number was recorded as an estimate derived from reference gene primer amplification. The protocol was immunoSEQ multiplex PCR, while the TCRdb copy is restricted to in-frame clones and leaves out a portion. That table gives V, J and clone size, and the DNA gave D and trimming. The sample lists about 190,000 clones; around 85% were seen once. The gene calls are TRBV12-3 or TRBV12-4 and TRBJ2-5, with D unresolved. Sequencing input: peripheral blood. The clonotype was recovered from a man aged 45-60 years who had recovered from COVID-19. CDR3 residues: CASTSEVGETQYF. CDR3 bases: TGTGCCAGCACCTCCGAGGTCGGGGAGACCCAGTACTTC.